What follows is one TCR beta chain and its context. The treatment: preoperative locoregional IRX-2 cytokine immunotherapy. Patients received preoperative, locoregional IRX-2 cytokine immunotherapy in a phase Ib study. Assay: immunoSEQ multiplex PCR; the TCRdb copy retains only in-frame clones and omits some. The sample gives tens of thousands of clones, 75% to 85% of which show up once; over 1.3% is in the top ten. This specimen belongs to a study of preoperative IRX-2 immunotherapy in early breast cancer. This clonotype was sampled from a human donor with breast cancer. The material sequenced was lymph node tissue, taken after IRX-2 immunotherapy.

This chain's CDR3 is CSVVAGLSGDGYTF. CDR3 bases: TGCAGCGTTGTGGCGGGCCTCTCGGGGGATGGCTACACCTTC. The chain uses TRBV29-1 and TRBJ1-2, with D possibly being TRBD1 (5 bases). This CDR3 region has 14 residues. CDR1 and CDR2 (germline): SQVTM, ANQGSEA. The V and J ends lost 4 bases and 6 bases respectively, with 18 bases between them.